This T cell receptor (beta chain) came from a study of CD8+CD57+ T cells in acquired aplastic anemia. Turning to the study itself: CD4+ and CD8+ cells, once sorted, gave DNA averaging roughly 3.4 ug. Healthy donors averaged about 11 million reads for CD4+ cells.

Remarks on this clonotype: Antigen unknown.

The CDR3 contains 15 residues. Germline CDR1 and CDR2: SSHAT and FNYEAQ (reference sequence). V lost 3 bases, J lost 16 bases, and 25 bases lay in between. Both TCR beta VDJ combination and CDR3 sequence profiling were carried out. Genomic DNA was the template for this profiling. Using its own MiXCR run on the reads, TCRdb lists one record per CDR3 protein. Counted here are about 420,000 distinct CDR3 sequences, roughly 64% occurring once; the ten biggest clones make up 4%. Findings and caveats of the study: Patient and control CD8+ Simpson's diversity was not significantly different. Researchers report that some 31 CD8+ CDR3 sequences appeared in both patients and controls.

Material: sorted CD4+, CD8+, or CD8+CD57+ T cells (not recorded which) from PBMCs. This chain links TRBV7-7 with TRBJ1-3, with D possibly being TRBD1 (6 bases). The clonotype comes from a human donor in good health, serving as a control. CDR3 sequence: CASSLGGANEQFFYF. The CDR3 DNA sequence: TGTGCCAGCAGCTTGGGGGGCGCGAATGAGCAGTTCTTCTATTTT.